Detailed here is one T cell receptor beta chain. As yet, its antigen is unknown. The entry originates in a study of regulatory T cells in long-lasting Graves disease. Whole-study findings and limits: Persistent Graves' patients showed less TCR diversity than newly diagnosed patients showed.

According to the study, TCR beta libraries were built with iRepertoire HTBI primers and CDR3-region Arm-PCR. Each CDR3 protein is one row after TCRdb ran MiXCR on the multiplex PCR reads. The repertoire includes roughly 500,000 distinct CDR3 sequences, approximately 12% of them detected once, and roughly 10% sits in the top ten. Documented time point: newly diagnosed GD, antithyroid drugs for less than 3 months. There was RNA extracted from PBMCs, and the TCR library was made from it. CDR1 and CDR2 from the germline V gene are MNHEY and SVGEGT. The V segment lost 6 bases and the J segment 6 bases; nucleotides outside the gene matches: 8. The CDR3 contains 16 residues. These data also formed part of another study, on T cells in Graves' hyperthyroidism and ophthalmopathy.

The receptor comes from a man aged 25-40 years with Graves disease. The starting material was peripheral blood mononuclear cells (PBMCs), obtained at new diagnosis, from a patient treated with antithyroid drugs. The J gene is TRBJ2-7, the V gene TRBV6-2 or TRBV6-3, with 16 bases matching TRBD2. This CDR3 reads CASRPAGLAGGREQYF. CDR3 sequence (DNA): TGTGCCAGCAGACCAGCGGGACTAGCGGGAGGGCGCGAGCAGTACTTC.